This T cell receptor beta chain was recovered during a study of cytomegalovirus exposure and HLA in healthy donors. Study findings and constraints: The likely origin of a cluster of highly shared sequence variants was a sequencing artifact. Most CMV-associated TCR beta chains were later found to appear HLA-restricted. The authors listed some 160 TCR beta chains as cytomegalovirus-associated.

Turning to this clone: Antigen: not known.

CDR3 length: 13 amino acids. Germline V gene data show CDR1 as SGHNT and CDR2 as YENEEA. The germline V and J ends were trimmed by 6 bases and 2 bases, with 11 bases remaining between them. PCR was performed using 60 Vbeta and 13 Jbeta primers. Methods used by the authors: An analysis performed later counted about 80 million unique TCR beta chains (around 10 million of them shared). The method was immunoSEQ multiplex PCR; TCRdb's version includes in-frame clones alone and lacks a portion of them. The D gene and trimming were derived from the DNA, and the V and J assignments and clone size from that table. The sample has around 150,000 clones, roughly 73% seen once.

The material sequenced was PBMCs. The sequence came from a human donor in good health. The chain recombines TRBV11-3 with TRBJ2-7; D may be TRBD1 (6 bases). The CDR3 here is CASRWQGTYEQYF. The DNA of the CDR3 is TGTGCCAGCAGATGGCAGGGGACCTACGAGCAGTACTTC.